This T cell receptor beta chain appears in the sequencing data of a study of blood T cell repertoires in COVID-19. Study-wide background: T cells, B-cell-depleted T cells, or PBMCs supplied cDNA or gDNA.

A Seattle source enrolled patients during active infection and followed them longitudinally. Generated by immunoSEQ multiplex PCR, the TCRdb table keeps only in-frame clones and is missing some. Of a few hundred thousand clones listed, roughly 80% are singletons. Trimming removed 7 bases from V and 5 bases from J, with 21 bases in between. The CDR3 has 16 residues. CDR1 SGHAT and CDR2 FQNNGV come from the germline V gene. This clone showed up just a few times. The sample was peripheral blood. The TCR originated in a woman older than 75 with COVID-19, enrolled during active disease. The chain combines TRBV11-2 with TRBJ1-3, with D unresolved. CDR3 in DNA: TGTGCCAGCACCTCCGGAGGGCGGGAGGGCAGAAACACCATATATTTT. It codes for CASTSGGREGRNTIYF. The complete variable domain, with remaining parts taken from reference TRBV11-2 and TRBJ1-3, reads EAGVAQSPRYKIIEKRQSVAFWCNPISGHATLYWYQQILGQGPKLLIQFQNNGVVDDSQLPKDRFSAERLKGVDSTLKIQPAKLEDSAVYLCASTSGGREGRNTIYFGEGSWLTVV.